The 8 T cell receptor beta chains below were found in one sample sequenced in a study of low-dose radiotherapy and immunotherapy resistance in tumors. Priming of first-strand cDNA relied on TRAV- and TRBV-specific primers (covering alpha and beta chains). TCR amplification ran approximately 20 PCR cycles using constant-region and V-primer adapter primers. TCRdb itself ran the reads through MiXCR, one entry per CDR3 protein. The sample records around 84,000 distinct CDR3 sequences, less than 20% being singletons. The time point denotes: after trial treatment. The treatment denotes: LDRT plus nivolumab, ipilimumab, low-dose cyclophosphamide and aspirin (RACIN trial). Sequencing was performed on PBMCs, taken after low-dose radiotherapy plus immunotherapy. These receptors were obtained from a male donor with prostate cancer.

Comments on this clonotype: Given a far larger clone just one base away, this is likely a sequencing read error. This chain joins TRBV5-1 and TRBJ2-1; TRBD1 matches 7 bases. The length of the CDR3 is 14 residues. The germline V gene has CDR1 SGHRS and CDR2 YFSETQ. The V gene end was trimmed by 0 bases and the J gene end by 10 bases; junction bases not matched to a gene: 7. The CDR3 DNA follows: TGCGCCAGCAGCTTGGGTGACAGGGCCTACGAGCAGTTCTTC. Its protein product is CASSLGDRAYEQFF.

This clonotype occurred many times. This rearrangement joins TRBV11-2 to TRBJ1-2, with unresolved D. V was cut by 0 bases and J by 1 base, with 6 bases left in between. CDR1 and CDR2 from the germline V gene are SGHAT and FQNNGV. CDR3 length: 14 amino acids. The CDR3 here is CASSLEPSNYGYTF. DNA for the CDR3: TGTGCCAGCAGCTTAGAACCGAGTAACTATGGCTACACCTTC.

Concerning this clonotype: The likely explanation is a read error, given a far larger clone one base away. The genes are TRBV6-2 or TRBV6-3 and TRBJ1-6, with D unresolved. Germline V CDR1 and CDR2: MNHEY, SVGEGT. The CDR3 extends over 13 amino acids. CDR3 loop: CAISSRSNSPLHF. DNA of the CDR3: TGTGCCATCAGTTCCCGGAGCAATTCACCCCTCCACTTT.

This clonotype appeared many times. Here the CDR3 reads CASSYGGRTGELFF. DNA for the CDR3: TGTGCCAGCAGTTACGGGGGGCGCACCGGGGAGCTGTTTTTT. The chain combines TRBV6-1 with TRBJ2-2, with D perhaps TRBD2 (7 bases). V lost 5 bases, J lost 4 bases, and 11 bases lay in between. There are 14 residues in the CDR3. In germline, CDR1 is MNHNS, CDR2 SASEGT.

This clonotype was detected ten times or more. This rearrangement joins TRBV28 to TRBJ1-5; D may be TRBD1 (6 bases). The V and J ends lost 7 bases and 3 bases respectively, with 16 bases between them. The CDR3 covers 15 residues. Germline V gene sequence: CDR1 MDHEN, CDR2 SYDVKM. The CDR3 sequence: CASKGVGDINQPQHF. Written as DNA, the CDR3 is TGTGCCAGCAAGGGGGTAGGGGATATCAATCAGCCCCAGCATTTT.

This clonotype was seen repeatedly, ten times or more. Written as DNA, the CDR3 is TGTGCCAGCAGCTTAAACTACGAGCAGTACTTC. Its protein is CASSLNYEQYF. The rearrangement links TRBV7-9 to TRBJ2-7; no firm D call. There are 11 residues in the CDR3. Deletions cut 2 bases from V and 3 bases from J, with 2 bases between. From germline, CDR1 is SEHNR and CDR2 FQNEAQ (reference sequence).

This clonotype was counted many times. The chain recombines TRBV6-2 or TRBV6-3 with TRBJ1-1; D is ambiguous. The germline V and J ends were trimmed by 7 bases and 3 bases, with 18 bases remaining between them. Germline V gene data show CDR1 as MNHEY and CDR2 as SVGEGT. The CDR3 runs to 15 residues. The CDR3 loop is CASTRRYASDTEAFF. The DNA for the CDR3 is TGTGCCAGCACCCGAAGGTATGCCTCAGACACTGAAGCTTTCTTT.

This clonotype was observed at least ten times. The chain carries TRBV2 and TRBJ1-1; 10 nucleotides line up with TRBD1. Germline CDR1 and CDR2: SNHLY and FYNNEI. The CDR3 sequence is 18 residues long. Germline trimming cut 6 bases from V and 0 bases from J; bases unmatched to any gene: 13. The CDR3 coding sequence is TGTGCCAGCAGGGATTTGGACAGGGGGGGATTTTTGAACACTGAAGCTTTCTTT. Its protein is CASRDLDRGGFLNTEAFF.